This T cell receptor beta chain originates from a study of cytomegalovirus exposure and HLA in healthy donors. The CDR3 has 16 residues. V was trimmed by 1 base and J by 0 bases, leaving 13 bases between them. Germline values: CDR1 ENHRY, CDR2 SYGVKD. The method was immunoSEQ multiplex PCR; TCRdb's version includes in-frame clones alone and lacks a portion of them. This sample has around 70,000 clones, with 94% found just once. This clone showed up just once. The sequence was collected from a young man in good health and CMV-seropositive. The sequencing sample was made of PBMCs. V and J are TRBV10-3 and TRBJ2-7; D not resolved. CDR3 sequence (DNA): TGTGCCATCAGTGAGTTTCACCTACAGAGCTCCTACGAGCAGTACTTC. This translates into CAISEFHLQSSYEQYF.